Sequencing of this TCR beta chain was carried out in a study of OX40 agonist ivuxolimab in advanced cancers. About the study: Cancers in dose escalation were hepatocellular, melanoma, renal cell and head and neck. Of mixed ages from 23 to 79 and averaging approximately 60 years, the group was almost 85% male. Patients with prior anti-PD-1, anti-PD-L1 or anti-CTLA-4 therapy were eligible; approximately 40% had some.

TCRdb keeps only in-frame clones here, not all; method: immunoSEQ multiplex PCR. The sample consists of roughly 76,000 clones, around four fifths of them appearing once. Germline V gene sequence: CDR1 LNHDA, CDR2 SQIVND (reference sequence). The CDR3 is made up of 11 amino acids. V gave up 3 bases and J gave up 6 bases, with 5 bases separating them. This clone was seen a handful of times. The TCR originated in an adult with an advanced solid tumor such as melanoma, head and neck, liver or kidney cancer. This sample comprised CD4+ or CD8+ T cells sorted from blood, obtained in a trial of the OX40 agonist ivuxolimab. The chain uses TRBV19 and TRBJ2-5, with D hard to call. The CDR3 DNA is TGTGCCAGTAGTATCATGCAGACCCAGTACTTC. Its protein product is CASSIMQTQYF.